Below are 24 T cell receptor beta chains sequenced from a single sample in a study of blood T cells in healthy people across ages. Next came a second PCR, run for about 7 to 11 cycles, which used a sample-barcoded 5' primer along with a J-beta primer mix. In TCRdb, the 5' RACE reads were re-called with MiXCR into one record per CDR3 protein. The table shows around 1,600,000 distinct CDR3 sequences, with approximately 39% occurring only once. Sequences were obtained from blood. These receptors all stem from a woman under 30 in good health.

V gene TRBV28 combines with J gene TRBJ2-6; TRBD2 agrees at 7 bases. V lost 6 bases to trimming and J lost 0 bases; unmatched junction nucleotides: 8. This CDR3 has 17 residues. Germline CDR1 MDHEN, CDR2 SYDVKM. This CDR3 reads CASRTAGSFSGANVLTF. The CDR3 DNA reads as TGTGCCAGCAGAACAGCGGGGTCCTTCTCTGGGGCCAACGTCCTGACTTTC.

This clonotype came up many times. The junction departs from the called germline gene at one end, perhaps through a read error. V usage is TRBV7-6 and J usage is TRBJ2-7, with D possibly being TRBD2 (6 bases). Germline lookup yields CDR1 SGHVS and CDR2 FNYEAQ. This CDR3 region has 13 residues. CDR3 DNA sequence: TGTGCCAGCAGCGTAGCGGCTGACTACGAGCAGTACTTC. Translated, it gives CASSVAADYEQYF.

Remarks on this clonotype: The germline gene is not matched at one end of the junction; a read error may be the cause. CDR3: CVSSSTGTDYNEQFF. The CDR3 DNA follows: TGTGTCAGCAGTTCCACCGGGACAGACTACAATGAGCAGTTCTTC. The chain recombines TRBV27 with TRBJ2-1; 7 bases are shared with TRBD1. Germline CDR1 is MNHEY and CDR2 is SMNVEV (reference sequence). The CDR3 sequence is 15 residues long.

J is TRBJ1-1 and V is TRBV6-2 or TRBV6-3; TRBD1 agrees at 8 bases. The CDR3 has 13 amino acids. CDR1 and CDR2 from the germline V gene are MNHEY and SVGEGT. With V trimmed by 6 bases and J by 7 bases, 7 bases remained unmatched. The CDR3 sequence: CASSGQGMGEAFF. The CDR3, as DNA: TGTGCCAGCAGCGGACAGGGAATGGGTGAAGCTTTCTTT.

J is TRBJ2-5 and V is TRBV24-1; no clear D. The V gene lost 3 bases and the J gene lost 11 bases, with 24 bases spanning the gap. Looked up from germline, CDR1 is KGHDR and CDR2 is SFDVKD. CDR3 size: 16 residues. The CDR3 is CATSDRRDNRPNEQYF. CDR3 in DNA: TGTGCCACCAGTGATCGGAGAGACAACCGCCCCAATGAGCAGTACTTC.

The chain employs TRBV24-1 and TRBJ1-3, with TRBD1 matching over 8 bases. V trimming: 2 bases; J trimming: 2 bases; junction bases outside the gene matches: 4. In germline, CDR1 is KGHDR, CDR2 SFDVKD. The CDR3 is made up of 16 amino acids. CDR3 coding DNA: TGTGCCACCAGTGATTCGAACAGGGGGACTGGAAACACCATATATTTT. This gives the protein CATSDSNRGTGNTIYF.

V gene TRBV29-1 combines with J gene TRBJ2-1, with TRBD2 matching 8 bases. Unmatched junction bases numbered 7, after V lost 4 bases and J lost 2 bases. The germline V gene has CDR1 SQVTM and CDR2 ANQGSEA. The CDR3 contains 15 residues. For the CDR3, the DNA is TGCAGCGTTGCTACTAGCGGTGAGGCCTACAATGAGCAGTTCTTC. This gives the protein CSVATSGEAYNEQFF.

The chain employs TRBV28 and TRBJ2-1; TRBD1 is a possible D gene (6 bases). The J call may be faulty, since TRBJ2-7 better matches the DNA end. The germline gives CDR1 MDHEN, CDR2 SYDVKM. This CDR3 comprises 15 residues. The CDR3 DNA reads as TGTGCCAGCAGTTTCGGCAGGGGTTCCTACAATGAGCAGTACTTC. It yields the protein CASSFGRGSYNEQYF.

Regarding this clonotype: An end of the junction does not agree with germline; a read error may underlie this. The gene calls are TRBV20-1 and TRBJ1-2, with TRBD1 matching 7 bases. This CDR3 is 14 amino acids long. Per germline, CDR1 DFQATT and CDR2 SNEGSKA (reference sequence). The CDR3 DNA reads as TGCAGTGCTAGAGAAAACAGGGGATCAAGTGGCTTCACCTTC. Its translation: CSARENRGSSGFTF.

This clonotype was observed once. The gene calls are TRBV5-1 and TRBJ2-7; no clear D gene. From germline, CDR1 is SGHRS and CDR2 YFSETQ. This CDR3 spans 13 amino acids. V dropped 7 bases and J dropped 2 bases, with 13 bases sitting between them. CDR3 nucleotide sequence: TGCGCCAGCCGTTTTTTCAGCGCCTACGAGCAGTACTTC. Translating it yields CASRFFSAYEQYF.

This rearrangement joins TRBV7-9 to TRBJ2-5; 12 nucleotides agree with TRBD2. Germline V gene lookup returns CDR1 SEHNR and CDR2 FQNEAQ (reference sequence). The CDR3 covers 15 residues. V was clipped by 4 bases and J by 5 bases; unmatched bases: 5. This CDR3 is CASSWRLAGAETQYF. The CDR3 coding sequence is TGTGCCAGCAGCTGGCGACTAGCGGGGGCGGAGACCCAGTACTTC.

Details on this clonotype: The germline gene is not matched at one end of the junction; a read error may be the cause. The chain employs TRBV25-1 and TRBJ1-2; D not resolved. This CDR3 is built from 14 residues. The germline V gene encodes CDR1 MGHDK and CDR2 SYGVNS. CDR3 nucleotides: TGTGCCAGCAGTGACCAAAACAGATTCTATGACTACACCTTC. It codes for CASSDQNRFYDYTF.

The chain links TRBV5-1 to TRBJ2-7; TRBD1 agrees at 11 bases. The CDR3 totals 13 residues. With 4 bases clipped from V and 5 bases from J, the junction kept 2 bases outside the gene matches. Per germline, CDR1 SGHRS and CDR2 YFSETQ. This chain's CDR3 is CASSKGQGDEQYF. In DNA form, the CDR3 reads TGCGCCAGCAGCAAGGGACAGGGGGACGAGCAGTACTTC.

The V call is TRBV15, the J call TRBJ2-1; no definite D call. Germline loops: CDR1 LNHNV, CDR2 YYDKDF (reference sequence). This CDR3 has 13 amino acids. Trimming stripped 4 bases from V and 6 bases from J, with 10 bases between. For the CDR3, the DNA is TGTGCCACCAGCACCAAGTTCTCCAATGAGCAGTTCTTC. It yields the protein CATSTKFSNEQFF. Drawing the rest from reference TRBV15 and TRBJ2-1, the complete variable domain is DAMVIQNPRYQVTQFGKPVTLSCSQTLNHNVMYWYQQKSSQAPKLLFHYYDKDFNNEADTPDNFQSRRPNTSFCFLDIRSPGLGDTAMYLCATSTKFSNEQFFGPGTRLTVL.

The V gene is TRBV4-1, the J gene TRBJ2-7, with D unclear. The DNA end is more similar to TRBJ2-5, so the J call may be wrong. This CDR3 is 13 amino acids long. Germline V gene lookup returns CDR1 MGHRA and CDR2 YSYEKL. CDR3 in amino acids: CASSQVEWETQYF. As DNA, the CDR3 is TGCGCCAGCAGCCAAGTTGAATGGGAGACCCAGTACTTC.

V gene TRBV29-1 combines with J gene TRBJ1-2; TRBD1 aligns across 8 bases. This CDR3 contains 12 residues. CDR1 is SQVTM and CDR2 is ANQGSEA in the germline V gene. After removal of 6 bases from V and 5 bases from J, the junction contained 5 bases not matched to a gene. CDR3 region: CSVRQGRYGYTF. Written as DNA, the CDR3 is TGCAGCGTCCGACAGGGGAGGTATGGCTACACCTTC. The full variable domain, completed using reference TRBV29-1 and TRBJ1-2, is SAVISQKPSRDICQRGTSLTIQCQVDSQVTMMFWYRQQPGQSLTLIATANQGSEATYESGFVIDKFPISRPNLTFSTLTVSNMSPEDSSIYLCSVRQGRYGYTFGSGTRLTVV.

CDR3: CASSDRTGGRNEKLFF. The CDR3 bases are TGTGCCAGCAGCGACCGGACAGGGGGCCGGAATGAAAAACTGTTTTTT. J is TRBJ1-4 and V is TRBV6-6; TRBD1 agrees at 11 bases. This CDR3 region has 16 residues. Germline-derived CDR1 and CDR2 are MNHNY and SVGAGI (reference sequence). With 6 bases clipped from V and 5 bases from J, the junction kept 8 bases outside the gene matches.

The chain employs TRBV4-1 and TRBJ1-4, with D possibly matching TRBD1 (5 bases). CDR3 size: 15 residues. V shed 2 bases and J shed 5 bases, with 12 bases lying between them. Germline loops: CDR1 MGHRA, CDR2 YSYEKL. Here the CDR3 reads CASSQPGQTNEKLFF. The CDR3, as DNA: TGCGCCAGCAGCCAACCAGGGCAGACGAATGAAAAACTGTTTTTT.

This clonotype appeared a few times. The CDR3 bases are TGCAGTGCTAGAGATCGGTACAGGGGCGCCCTAATTAAGGAAAAACTGTTTTTT. Protein product: CSARDRYRGALIKEKLFF. V gene TRBV20-1 combines with J gene TRBJ1-4; TRBD1 matches at 7 bases. The CDR3 consists of 18 residues. V gave up 0 bases and J gave up 8 bases; unmatched junction bases: 18. Germline-derived CDR1 and CDR2 are DFQATT and SNEGSKA (reference sequence).

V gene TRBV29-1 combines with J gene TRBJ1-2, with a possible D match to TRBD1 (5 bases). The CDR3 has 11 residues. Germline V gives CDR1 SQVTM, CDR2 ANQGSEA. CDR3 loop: CSGGGTYGYTF. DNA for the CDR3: TGCAGTGGGGGAGGAACCTATGGCTACACCTTC.

The CDR3 coding sequence is TGTGCCAGCAGCCAAGATTTCGGAGCCGAGCAGTACTTC. Translation gives CASSQDFGAEQYF. The chain has TRBV4-2 and TRBJ2-7; D unclear. The length of the CDR3 is 13 residues. Per germline, CDR1 LGHNA and CDR2 YNFKEQ. The V end was cut by 0 bases, the J end by 6 bases, with 9 bases between.

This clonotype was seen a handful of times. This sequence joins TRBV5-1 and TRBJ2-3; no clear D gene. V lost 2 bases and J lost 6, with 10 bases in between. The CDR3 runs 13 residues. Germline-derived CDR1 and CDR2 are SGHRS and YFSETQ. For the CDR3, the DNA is TGCGCCAGCAGCTTCTCCTCCCCGGATACGCAGTATTTT. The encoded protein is CASSFSSPDTQYF.

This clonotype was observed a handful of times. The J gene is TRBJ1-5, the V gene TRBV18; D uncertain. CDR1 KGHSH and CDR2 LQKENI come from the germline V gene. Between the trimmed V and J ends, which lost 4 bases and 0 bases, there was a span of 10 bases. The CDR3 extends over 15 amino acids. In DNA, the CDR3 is TGTGCCAGCTCACAAGGTAGTGATAGCAATCAGCCCCAGCATTTT. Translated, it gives CASSQGSDSNQPQHF.

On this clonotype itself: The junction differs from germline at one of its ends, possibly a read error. The CDR3 DNA is TGTGCTAGCAGCTTAGAGGCAGGCTACACAGATACGCAGTATTTT. It is translated as CASSLEAGYTDTQYF. The gene calls are TRBV7-7 and TRBJ2-3; no firm D call. CDR3 size: 15 residues. In germline, CDR1 is SSHAT, CDR2 FNYEAQ (reference sequence).